Sequencing of this T cell receptor beta chain was carried out in a study of spatial heterogeneity in lung cancer (dated by TCRdb to between 2018 and 2021). A note on the overall study: Beta-chain transcripts were consistently detected in greater numbers than alpha-chain transcripts, which likely reflected higher beta-chain transcript abundance. In the raw uncorrected reads, each unique combination of TCR and UMI appeared more than ten times on average. At surgery, some 220 tumor regions, almost 65 matched nontumor lung samples and 50 to 60 PBMC samples were TCR-sequenced for both alpha and beta chains. TCR alpha and beta repertoires were quantitatively compared across multiple tumor regions, matched nontumor lung and blood in non-small cell lung cancer. TCR repertoire features were related to nonsynonymous mutation counts determined by whole-exome sequencing of tumor tissue.

What the authors observed across the whole study: Confirming at a functional level the hypothesis that regional TCRs recognize regional mutations was considered to require additional single-cell paired TCR alpha and beta sequencing. Ubiquitous expanded tumor TCRs showed up in blood more often at tumor resection than at routine follow-up.

Preparation of the library involved 5' RACE. Sequenced using a NextSeq 500. The TCR library protocol attached a unique molecular identifier to each TCR cDNA molecule to allow correction of PCR and sequencing errors. In the original analysis: TCR identification, UMI-based error correction and CDR3 extraction were performed with Decombinator tools. Expanded TCRs were defined as those above a frequency of 2 per 1,000, corresponding to the top 1% of the tumor frequency distribution. Renyi diversity was calculated using the R vegan package after each repertoire was subsampled 100 times to 5,000 TCRs. CDR3 similarity networks were built from amino acid triplet string-kernel similarity, with CDR3s being connected when pairwise similarity was above 0.82. Clones were called with MiXCR by TCRdb after fastp trimmed the public reads at Q25, and only in-frame beta chains were retained. Each CDR3 protein gets just one entry, which takes the most common genes and DNA from the rows behind it. The V and J calls shown here were made by TCRdb, not taken from the authors' results. This sample comprises about 85,000 distinct CDR3 sequences, approximately 18% of them detected only once. The biggest ten clones account for about 6.6% of the sample.

The time point label on this specimen signifies: sample taken at primary tumor resection. For TCR sequencing, whole RNA was extracted from tumor and nontumor lung tissue, or from cryopreserved PBMC samples, and no cell sorting was done. Donors were some 70 patients with early-stage, untreated non-small cell lung cancer from the lung TRACERx cohort. Only patients with enough RNA available from two or more tumor regions were chosen for TCR sequencing. A word on this clonotype: Its antigen target is currently unknown. No qualities accompany the bases; no much larger clone lies one base away.

V loses 3 bases, J loses 1 base, and the germline ends lie 10 bases apart. Measured from the cysteine to the phenylalanine, the CDR3 is 14 residues long. The read is trimmed to its CDR3 DNA, 42 bases read in frame from base 1. Recombination connected TRBV12-3 or TRBV12-4 to TRBJ2-7; the D segment cannot be called with confidence. This receptor was obtained from a male donor with early-stage non-small cell lung cancer. The specimen comprised PBMCs, sampled at surgery. The sequenced DNA: TGTGCCAGCAGTTTCTCCCACATATCCTACGAGCAGTACTTC. It is translated as CASSFSHISYEQYF.